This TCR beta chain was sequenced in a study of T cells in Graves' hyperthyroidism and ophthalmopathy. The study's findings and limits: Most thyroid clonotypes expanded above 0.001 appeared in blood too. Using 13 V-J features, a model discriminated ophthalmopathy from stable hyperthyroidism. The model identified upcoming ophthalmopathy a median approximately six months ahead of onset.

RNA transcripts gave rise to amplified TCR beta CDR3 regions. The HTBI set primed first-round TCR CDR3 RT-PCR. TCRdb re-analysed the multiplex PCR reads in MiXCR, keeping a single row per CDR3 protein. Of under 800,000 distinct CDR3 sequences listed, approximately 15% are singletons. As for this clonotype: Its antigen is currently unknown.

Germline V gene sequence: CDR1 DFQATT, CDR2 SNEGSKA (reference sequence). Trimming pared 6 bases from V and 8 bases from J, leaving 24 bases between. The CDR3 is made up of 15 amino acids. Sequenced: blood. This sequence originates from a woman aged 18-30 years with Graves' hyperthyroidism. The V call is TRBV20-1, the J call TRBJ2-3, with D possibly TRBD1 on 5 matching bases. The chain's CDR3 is CSAPHTDRAQITQYF. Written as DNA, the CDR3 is TGCAGTGCACCGCACACAGACAGAGCTCAGATTACGCAGTATTTT.